These T cell receptor beta chains were read from a single sample in a study of T cell changes during pregnancy in multiple sclerosis. Produced via immunoSEQ multiplex PCR; TCRdb's table is partial and in-frame only. This sample has under 95,000 clones, with approximately 92% found just once. This material consisted of peripheral blood, taken in the second trimester of pregnancy. The receptors shown here come from a female donor in good health, enrolled as a control in a pregnancy study. The CDR3 runs from the conserved cysteine through the conserved F or W. The D gene is left open where the match is weak. Size tells how often a clone was seen (once, few, many) or the class of an expanded clone, and some rows leave it out.

clone size	V gene	D gene	J gene	CDR3 protein	CDR3 DNA
NA	TRBV6-6	NA	TRBJ1-1	CASSRPRTEGDTEAFF	TGTGCCAGCAGTCGACCTCGCACTGAGGGGGACACTGAAGCTTTCTTT
few	TRBV14	NA	TRBJ2-7	CASSPMGAESYEQYF	TGTGCCAGCAGCCCAATGGGGGCTGAGTCCTACGAGCAGTACTTC
NA	TRBV6-6	NA	TRBJ2-3	CASSYTLRDTQYF	TGTGCCAGCAGTTACACTCTTAGAGATACGCAGTATTTT
NA	TRBV30	NA	TRBJ2-2	CAWSRGELFF	TGTGCCTGGAGTCGCGGGGAGCTGTTTTTT
NA	TRBV25-1	TRBD2	TRBJ2-5	CASSIRLAGVETQYF	TGTGCCAGCAGTATCCGACTAGCGGGGGTAGAGACCCAGTACTTC
NA	TRBV27	NA	TRBJ2-7	CASRDSYEQYF	TGTGCCAGCAGGGACAGCTACGAGCAGTACTTC
NA	TRBV6-6	TRBD1	TRBJ1-2	CASSYSDQPGQGNLGF	TGTGCCAGCAGTTACTCTGATCAACCGGGACAGGGGAATTTGGGCTTC
NA	TRBV14	TRBD1	TRBJ1-2	CASSQLQGASGGYTF	TGTGCCAGCAGCCAACTACAGGGGGCGTCTGGTGGCTACACCTTC
NA	TRBV4-3	NA	TRBJ2-3	CASSQEVAGGLADTQYF	TGCGCCAGCAGCCAAGAGGTAGCCGGGGGGCTTGCGGATACGCAGTATTTT
few	TRBV4-2	NA	TRBJ1-4	CASSQDEGSGLFF	TGTGCCAGCAGCCAAGACGAAGGGAGCGGACTGTTTTTT
NA	TRBV7-2	TRBD1	TRBJ1-3	CASSLGGLGTGRRNTIYF	TGTGCCAGCAGCTTAGGTGGTTTGGGGACAGGAAGACGGAACACCATATATTTT
NA	TRBV27	NA	TRBJ1-5	CASSVQGKSNQPQHF	TGTGCCAGCAGTGTCCAGGGAAAGAGCAATCAGCCCCAGCATTTT
NA	TRBV14	TRBD2	TRBJ2-3	CAGSLSGGGTQYF	TGTGCCGGCAGCCTTAGCGGGGGCGGTACGCAGTATTTT
NA	TRBV2	NA	TRBJ1-1	CASSPQGWGTEAFF	TGTGCCAGCAGTCCGCAGGGTTGGGGCACTGAAGCTTTCTTT
NA	TRBV4-1	NA	TRBJ2-5	CASGTYGQTQYF	TGCGCCAGCGGTACCTATGGGCAGACCCAGTACTTC
NA	TRBV10-3	TRBD2	TRBJ2-1	CAISAGTSGGSEQFF	TGTGCCATCAGTGCCGGGACTAGCGGGGGGTCTGAGCAGTTCTTC
NA	TRBV30	NA	TRBJ2-7	CAWSGQVAYEQYF	TGTGCCTGGAGTGGACAGGTAGCATACGAGCAGTACTTC
NA	TRBV7-8	TRBD2	TRBJ2-3	CAIGTSAARDTQYF	TGTGCCATCGGGACTAGCGCCGCACGAGATACGCAGTATTTT
NA	TRBV9	NA	TRBJ2-5	CASSQEGGEQETQYF	TGTGCCAGCAGCCAAGAAGGTGGGGAGCAAGAGACCCAGTACTTC
NA	TRBV2	TRBD2	TRBJ2-2	CASSKYGLAGSNTGELFF	TGTGCCAGCAGTAAGTACGGACTAGCGGGGTCGAACACCGGGGAGCTGTTTTTT
NA	TRBV30	NA	TRBJ2-7	CAWSVARAYEQYF	TGTGCCTGGAGTGTCGCAAGAGCCTACGAGCAGTACTTC
NA	TRBV6-1	TRBD1	TRBJ1-2	CASTTGTGIYGYTF	TGTGCCAGCACTACCGGGACAGGAATCTATGGCTACACCTTC
once	TRBV7-9	NA	TRBJ1-5	CASSLWGDSNQPQHF	TGTGCCAGCAGCTTATGGGGGGACAGCAATCAGCCCCAGCATTTT
NA	TRBV5-5	TRBD2	TRBJ2-7	CASSRTSGGYEQYF	TGTGCCAGCAGCAGGACTAGCGGGGGCTACGAGCAGTACTTC
NA	TRBV6-5	NA	TRBJ2-5	CASSPGFQETQYF	TGTGCCAGCAGTCCAGGGTTCCAAGAGACCCAGTACTTC
NA	TRBV5-1	TRBD1	TRBJ1-4	CASSGSGGAGEKLFF	TGCGCCAGCAGCGGTTCAGGGGGCGCTGGGGAAAAACTGTTTTTT
NA	TRBV10-2	TRBD1	TRBJ2-5	CASSDIGTGKETQYF	TGCGCCAGCAGTGACATAGGGACAGGGAAAGAGACCCAGTACTTC
NA	TRBV7-3	TRBD2	TRBJ2-1	CASSQSGSGGNEQFF	TGTGCCAGCAGCCAATCTGGGAGCGGGGGAAATGAGCAGTTCTTC
NA	TRBV7-9	NA	TRBJ2-1	CASSFGGAQSEQFF	TGTGCCAGCAGCTTCGGCGGGGCCCAATCTGAGCAGTTCTTC
once	TRBV10-3	TRBD2	TRBJ2-2	CAISESGGVNTGELFF	TGTGCCATCAGTGAGTCCGGGGGGGTCAACACCGGGGAGCTGTTTTTT
NA	TRBV15	NA	TRBJ2-4	CATSSIGDIQYF	TGTGCCACCAGCTCCATAGGAGACATTCAGTACTTC
NA	TRBV19	NA	TRBJ2-5	CASSIGGREAQYF	TGTGCCAGTAGTATAGGTGGCAGGGAAGCCCAGTACTTC
NA	TRBV6-1	NA	TRBJ2-2	CAIQGGTGELFF	TGTGCCATTCAGGGAGGCACCGGGGAGCTGTTTTTT
once	TRBV29-1	TRBD1	TRBJ1-6	CSVGDRNNSPLHF	TGCAGCGTGGGGGACAGGAATAATTCACCCCTCCACTTT
NA	TRBV7-9	TRBD1	TRBJ2-1	CASSPTGQGPDEQFF	TGTGCCAGCAGCCCGACGGGACAGGGGCCCGATGAGCAGTTCTTC
NA	TRBV6-5	NA	TRBJ2-7	CASSLYRFSYEQYF	TGTGCCAGCAGCCTCTACAGGTTCTCCTACGAGCAGTACTTC
NA	TRBV9	NA	TRBJ2-3	CASSVEYSRTDTQYF	TGTGCCAGCAGCGTAGAATATTCGAGGACAGATACGCAGTATTTT
NA	TRBV7-9	NA	TRBJ1-3	CASSPTQVSSGNTIYF	TGTGCCAGCAGCCCAACACAGGTCAGCTCTGGAAACACCATATATTTT
NA	TRBV19	TRBD1	TRBJ1-1	CASSHIPGQMNTEAFF	TGTGCCAGTAGTCACATACCGGGACAGATGAACACTGAAGCTTTCTTT
NA	TRBV7-2	TRBD1	TRBJ2-7	CASSLTTDRAYEQYF	TGTGCCAGCAGCCTAACCACGGACAGGGCCTACGAGCAGTACTTC
NA	TRBV6-6	NA	TRBJ1-3	CASRSGGTHSGNTIYF	TGTGCCAGCAGGTCCGGGGGAACTCACTCTGGAAACACCATATATTTT
few	TRBV11-2	NA	TRBJ1-2	CASSSIAGSRSNYGYTF	TGTGCCAGCAGTAGTATAGCCGGGAGCCGCTCTAACTATGGCTACACCTTC
NA	TRBV18	NA	TRBJ2-1	CASSPRGGLSYNEQFF	TGTGCCAGCTCACCAAGGGGGGGGCTGTCCTACAATGAGCAGTTCTTC
few	TRBV19	TRBD1	TRBJ2-7	CASSYTGGYEQYF	TGTGCCAGTAGCTATACAGGGGGCTACGAGCAGTACTTC
NA	TRBV9	NA	TRBJ1-2	CASSVDTRTNYGYTF	TGTGCCAGCAGCGTTGACACGCGCACTAACTATGGCTACACCTTC
once	TRBV5-6	TRBD1	TRBJ1-1	CASVGQVNVGNTEAFF	TGTGCCAGCGTAGGACAGGTGAACGTCGGTAACACTGAAGCTTTCTTT
NA	TRBV7-9	NA	TRBJ2-7	CASSVQLYEQYF	TGTGCCAGCAGCGTACAGCTCTACGAGCAGTACTTC
few	TRBV19	TRBD1	TRBJ1-2	CATRTGPTGYTF	TGTGCCACACGGACAGGCCCGACTGGCTACACCTTC
NA	TRBV27	TRBD1	TRBJ2-7	CASSTWTGGAEQYF	TGTGCCAGCAGTACCTGGACAGGGGGCGCCGAGCAGTACTTC
NA	TRBV27	TRBD2	TRBJ2-1	CASSFISGGDYNEQFF	TGTGCCAGCAGTTTCATTAGCGGGGGGGACTACAATGAGCAGTTCTTC
NA	TRBV29-1	NA	TRBJ1-2	CSVEAGNHYGYTF	TGCAGCGTTGAGGCAGGGAATCACTATGGCTACACCTTC
NA	TRBV9	TRBD1	TRBJ1-2	CASSVESTGGRGYTF	TGTGCCAGCAGCGTAGAATCTACAGGGGGTCGAGGCTACACCTTC
NA	TRBV7-8	NA	TRBJ2-7	CASSLGRTYEQYF	TGTGCCAGCAGCTTAGGCAGGACCTACGAGCAGTACTTC